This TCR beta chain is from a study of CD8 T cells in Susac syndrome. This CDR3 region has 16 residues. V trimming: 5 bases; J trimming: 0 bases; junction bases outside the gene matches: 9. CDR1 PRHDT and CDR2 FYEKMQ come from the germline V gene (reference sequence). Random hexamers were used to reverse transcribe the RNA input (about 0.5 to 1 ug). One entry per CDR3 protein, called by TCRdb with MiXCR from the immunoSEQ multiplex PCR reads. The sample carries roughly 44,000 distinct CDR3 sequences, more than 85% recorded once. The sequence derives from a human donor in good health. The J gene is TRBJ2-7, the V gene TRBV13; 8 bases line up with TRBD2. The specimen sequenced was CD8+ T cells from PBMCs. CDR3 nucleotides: TGTGCCAGCAGCCTCAGCGGGAGCGGTGTCTCCTACGAGCAGTACTTC. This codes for CASSLSGSGVSYEQYF.